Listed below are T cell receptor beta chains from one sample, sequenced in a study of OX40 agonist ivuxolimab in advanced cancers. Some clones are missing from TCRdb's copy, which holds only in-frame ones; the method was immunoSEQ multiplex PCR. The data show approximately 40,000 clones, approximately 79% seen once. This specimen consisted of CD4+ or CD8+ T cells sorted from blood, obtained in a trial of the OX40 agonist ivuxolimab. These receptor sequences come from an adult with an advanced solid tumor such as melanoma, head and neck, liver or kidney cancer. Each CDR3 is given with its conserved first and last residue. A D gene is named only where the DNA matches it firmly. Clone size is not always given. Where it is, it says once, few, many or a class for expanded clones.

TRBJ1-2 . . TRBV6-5 TGTGCCAGCAGCACCACGAGGACCTATGGCTACACCTTC CASSTTRTYGYTF
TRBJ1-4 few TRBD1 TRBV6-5 TGTGCCAGCAGTGGAGCAGGGGGGGAGGAAAAACTGTTTTTT CASSGAGGEEKLFF
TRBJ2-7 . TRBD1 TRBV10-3 TGTGCCATACGGGACAGGGGGCTCGGGGACGAGCAGTACTTC CAIRDRGLGDEQYF
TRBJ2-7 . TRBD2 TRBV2 TGTGCCAGCAGTTCAAGACTAGCGGGACACGAGCAGTACTTC CASSSRLAGHEQYF
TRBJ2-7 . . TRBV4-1 TGCGCCAGCAGCCAACCGCGAGGGGGGCTCGAGCAGTACTTC CASSQPRGGLEQYF
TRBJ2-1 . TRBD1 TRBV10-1 TGCGCCAGCAGTGAGCTCGGGACAGGGACGAACAATGAGCAGTTCTTC CASSELGTGTNNEQFF
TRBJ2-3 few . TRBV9 TGTGCCAGCAGCGTACTGGGGGGAGCAGATACGCAGTATTTT CASSVLGGADTQYF
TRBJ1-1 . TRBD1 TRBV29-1 TGCAGCGTCCGCCCCGACAGGGGAAACACTGAAGCTTTCTTT CSVRPDRGNTEAFF
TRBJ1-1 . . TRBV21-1 TGTGCCAGCAGCGGTCAGATGAACACTGAAGCTTTCTTT CASSGQMNTEAFF
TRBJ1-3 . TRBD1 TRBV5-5 TGTGCCAGCAGTTTTGCCGACAGGGGAGCTGGAAACACCATATATTTT CASSFADRGAGNTIYF
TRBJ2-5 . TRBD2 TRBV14 TGTGCCAGCAGCCCCCCCGGGACTAAAGAGACCCAGTACTTC CASSPPGTKETQYF
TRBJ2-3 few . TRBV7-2 TGTGCCAGCAGCTTAGAGGGCCTTCCAATCGGGCAGTATTTT CASSLEGLPIGQYF
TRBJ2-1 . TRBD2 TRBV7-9 TGTGCCAGCAGCTTAGAGGGGACTAGCCCCCTTTATGTCTTC CASSLEGTSPLYVF
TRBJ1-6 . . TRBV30 TGTGCCTGGAGGTCAAGGGGTCTGGGACTCCTCCGGAATTCACCCCTCCACTTT CAWRSRGLGLLRNSPLHF
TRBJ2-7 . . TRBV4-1 TGCGCCAGCAGCCCCCGGGACGGAACCTACGAGCAGTACTTC CASSPRDGTYEQYF
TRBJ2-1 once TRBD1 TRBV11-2 TGTGCCAGCAGCTTAATACAGGGGGTCAATGAGCAGTTCTTC CASSLIQGVNEQFF
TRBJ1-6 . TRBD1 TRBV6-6 TGTGCCAGCAGTCCTCGACAGGGGGATTCACCCCTCCACTTT CASSPRQGDSPLHF
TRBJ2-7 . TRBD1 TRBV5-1 TGCGCCAGCAGCCTCGGGACAGGGGATTACTACGAGCAGTACTTC CASSLGTGDYYEQYF
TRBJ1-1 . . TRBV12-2 TGTGCAAGTCGCTTAGCCCCGGCACAGAATCCTGAAGCTTTCTTT CASRLAPAQNPEAFF
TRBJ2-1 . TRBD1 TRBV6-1 TGTGCCAGCAGTGAAGGGCCAGGGACAGGGACCTACAATGAGCAGTTCTTC CASSEGPGTGTYNEQFF
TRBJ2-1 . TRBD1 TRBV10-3 TGTGCCATCAGGGGGTCCCCATGGGGGACAGGGAAAAAGGACAATGAGCAGTTCTTC CAIRGSPWGTGKKDNEQFF
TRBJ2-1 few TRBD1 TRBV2 TGTGCCAGCAGCCGGAGTCAGGGGGCGTTTAATGAGCAGTTCTTC CASSRSQGAFNEQFF
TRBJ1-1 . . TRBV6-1 TGTGCCAGCAGTGGTCGGTCCAATACGGCTTTCTTT CASSGRSNTAFF
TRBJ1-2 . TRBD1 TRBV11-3 TGTGCCAGCAGTCGTCACTGTGGCAGGGACAGGGTTGGCGGCTACACCTTC CASSRHCGRDRVGGYTF
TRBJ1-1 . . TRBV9 TGTGCCAGCAGTGCCGGGACGAGGATAGGTGAAGCTTTCTTT CASSAGTRIGEAFF
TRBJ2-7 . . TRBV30 TGTGCCCATGGGACGCTCACCTACGAGCAGTACTTC CAHGTLTYEQYF
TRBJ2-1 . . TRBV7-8 TGTGCCAGCAGCGCACGAGGCCAGGGTGATGAGCAGTTCTTC CASSARGQGDEQFF
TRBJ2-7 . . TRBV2 TGTGCCAGCAGTGCGGCCCGGGACGCTCCCGAGCAGTACTTC CASSAARDAPEQYF
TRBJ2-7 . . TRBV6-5 TGTGCCAGCAGTTACTCGATCAGTTCCGGCGAGCAGTACTTC CASSYSISSGEQYF
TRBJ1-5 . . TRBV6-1 TGTGCCAGCCGTCCGTATAGCAATCAGCCCCAGCATTTT CASRPYSNQPQHF
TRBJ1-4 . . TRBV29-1 TGCACCACACACCCAACTAATGAAAAACTGTTTTTT CTTHPTNEKLFF
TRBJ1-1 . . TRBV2 TGTGCCAGCGCGCAGACTGAAGCTTTCTTT CASAQTEAFF
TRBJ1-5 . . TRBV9 TGTGCCAGCAGCGTAGAGGGGAGCAATCAGCCCCAGCATTTT CASSVEGSNQPQHF
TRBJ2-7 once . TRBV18 TGTGCCAGCTCACCACCGCGGACCTCCTACGAGCAGTACTTC CASSPPRTSYEQYF
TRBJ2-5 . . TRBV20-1 TGCAGTGCTAGAATCTTAGAGACCCAGTACTTC CSARILETQYF
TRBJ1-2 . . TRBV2 TGTGCCAGCCTCTGGGAAGGGGGATATGGCTACACCTTC CASLWEGGYGYTF
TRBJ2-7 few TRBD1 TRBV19 TGTGCCAGTAGCCGGGACAGGGCATACGAGCAGTACTTC CASSRDRAYEQYF
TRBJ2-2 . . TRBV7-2 TGTGCCAGCAGCTTATTGGCGGGCCTGAACACCGGGGAGCTGTTTTTT CASSLLAGLNTGELFF
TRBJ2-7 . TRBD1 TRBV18 TGTGCCAGCTCACAGGGACAGGGCTACGAGCAGTACTTC CASSQGQGYEQYF
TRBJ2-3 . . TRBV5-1 TGCGCCAGCAGCTTGGCGGCGACTACGGATACGCAGTATTTT CASSLAATTDTQYF
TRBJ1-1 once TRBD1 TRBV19 TGTGCCAGTAGTACCCTCACAGGGGGAACTGAAGCTTTCTTT CASSTLTGGTEAFF
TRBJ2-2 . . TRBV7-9 TGTGCCAGCAGCCCCCTTCACCCATCGAACACCGGGGAGCTGTTTTTT CASSPLHPSNTGELFF